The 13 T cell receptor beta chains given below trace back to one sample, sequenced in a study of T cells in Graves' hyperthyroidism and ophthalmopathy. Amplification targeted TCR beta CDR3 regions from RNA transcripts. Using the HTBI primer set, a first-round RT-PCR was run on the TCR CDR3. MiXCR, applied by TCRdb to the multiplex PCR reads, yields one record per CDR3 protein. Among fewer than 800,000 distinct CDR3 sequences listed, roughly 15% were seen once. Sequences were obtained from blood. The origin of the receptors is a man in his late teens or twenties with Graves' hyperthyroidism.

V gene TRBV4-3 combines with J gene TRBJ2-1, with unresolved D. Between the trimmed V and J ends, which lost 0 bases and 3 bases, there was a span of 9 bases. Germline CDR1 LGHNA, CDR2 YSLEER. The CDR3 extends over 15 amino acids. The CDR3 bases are TGCGCCAGCAGCCAAGACCGCCCGGGCTACAATGAGCAGTTCTTC. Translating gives CASSQDRPGYNEQFF.

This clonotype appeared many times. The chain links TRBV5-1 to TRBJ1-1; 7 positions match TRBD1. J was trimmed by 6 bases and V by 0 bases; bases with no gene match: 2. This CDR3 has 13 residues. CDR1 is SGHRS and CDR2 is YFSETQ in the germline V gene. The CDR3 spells CASSLATGPEAFF. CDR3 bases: TGCGCCAGCAGCTTGGCGACAGGGCCTGAAGCTTTCTTT.

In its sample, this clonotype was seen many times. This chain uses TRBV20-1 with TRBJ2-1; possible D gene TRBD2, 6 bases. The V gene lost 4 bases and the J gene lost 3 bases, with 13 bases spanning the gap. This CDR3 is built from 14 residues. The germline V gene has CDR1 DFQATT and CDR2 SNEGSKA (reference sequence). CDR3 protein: CSATRGRFYNEQFF. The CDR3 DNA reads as TGCAGTGCTACCCGAGGGAGGTTCTACAATGAGCAGTTCTTC.

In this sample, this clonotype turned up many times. CDR3 in DNA: TGTGCCAGCAGTGAATTTAGCGCGTCCTACAATGAGCAGTTCTTC. Translated: CASSEFSASYNEQFF. The chain carries TRBV2 and TRBJ2-1, with D possibly being TRBD2 (5 bases). This CDR3 is built from 15 residues. CDR1 and CDR2 from the germline V gene are SNHLY and FYNNEI. V lost 2 bases to trimming and J lost 1 base, with 9 bases between them.

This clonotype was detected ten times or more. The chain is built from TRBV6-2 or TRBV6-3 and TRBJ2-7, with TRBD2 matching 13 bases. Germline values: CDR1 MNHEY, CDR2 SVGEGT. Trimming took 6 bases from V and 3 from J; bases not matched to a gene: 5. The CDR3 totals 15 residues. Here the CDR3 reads CASRYGTSGVYEQYF. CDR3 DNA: TGTGCCAGCAGATACGGGACTAGCGGGGTCTACGAGCAGTACTTC.

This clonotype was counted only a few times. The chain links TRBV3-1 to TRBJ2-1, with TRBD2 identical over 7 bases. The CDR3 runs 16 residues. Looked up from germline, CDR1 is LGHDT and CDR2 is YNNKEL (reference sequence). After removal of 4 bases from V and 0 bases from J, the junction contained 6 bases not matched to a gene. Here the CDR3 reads CASSPPAGDSYNEQFF. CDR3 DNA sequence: TGTGCCAGCAGCCCCCCCGCGGGAGACTCCTACAATGAGCAGTTCTTC.

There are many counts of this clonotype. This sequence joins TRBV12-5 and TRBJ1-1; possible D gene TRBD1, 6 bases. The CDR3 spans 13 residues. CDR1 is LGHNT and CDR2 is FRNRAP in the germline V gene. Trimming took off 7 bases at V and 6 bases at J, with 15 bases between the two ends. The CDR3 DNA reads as TGTGCTAGTGCGGGCCAGGGGTCATCTGAAGCTTTCTTT. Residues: CASAGQGSSEAFF.

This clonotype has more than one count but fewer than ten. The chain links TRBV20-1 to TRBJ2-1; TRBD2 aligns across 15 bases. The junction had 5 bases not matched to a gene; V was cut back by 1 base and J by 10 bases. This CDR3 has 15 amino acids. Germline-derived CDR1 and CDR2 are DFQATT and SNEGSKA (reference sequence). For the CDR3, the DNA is TGCAGTGCTAGAGTAATGGGACTAGCGGGAGGAGAGCAGTTCTTC. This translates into CSARVMGLAGGEQFF.

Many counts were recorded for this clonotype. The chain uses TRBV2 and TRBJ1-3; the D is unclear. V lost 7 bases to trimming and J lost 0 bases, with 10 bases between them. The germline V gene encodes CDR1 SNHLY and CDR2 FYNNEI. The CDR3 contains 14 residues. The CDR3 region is CASKVAISGNTIYF. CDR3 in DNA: TGTGCCAGCAAGGTGGCGATCTCTGGAAACACCATATATTTT.

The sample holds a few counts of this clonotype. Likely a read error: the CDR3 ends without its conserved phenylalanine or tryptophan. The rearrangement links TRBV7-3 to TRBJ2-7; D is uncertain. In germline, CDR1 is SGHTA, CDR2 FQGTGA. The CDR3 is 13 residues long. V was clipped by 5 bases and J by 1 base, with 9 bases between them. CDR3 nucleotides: TGTGCCAGCAGCCCCGCAGCGTCCTACGAGCAGTACTCC. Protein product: CASSPAASYEQYS.

The DNA of the CDR3 is TGCAGCGTCGAGCGGGACAGCGATTACGAGCAGTACTTC. This encodes CSVERDSDYEQYF. V usage is TRBV29-1 and J usage is TRBJ2-7; D tentatively fits TRBD1 or TRBD2 (7 bases each). Trimming took off 6 bases at V and 4 bases at J, with 16 bases between the two ends. This CDR3 is 13 amino acids long. Germline-derived CDR1 and CDR2 are SQVTM and ANQGSEA.

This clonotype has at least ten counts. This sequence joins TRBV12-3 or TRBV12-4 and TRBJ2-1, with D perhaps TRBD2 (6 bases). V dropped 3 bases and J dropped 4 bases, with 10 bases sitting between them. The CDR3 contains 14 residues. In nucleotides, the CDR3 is TGTGCCAGCAGTTTGGGACTTACATACAATGAGCAGTTCTTC. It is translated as CASSLGLTYNEQFF.

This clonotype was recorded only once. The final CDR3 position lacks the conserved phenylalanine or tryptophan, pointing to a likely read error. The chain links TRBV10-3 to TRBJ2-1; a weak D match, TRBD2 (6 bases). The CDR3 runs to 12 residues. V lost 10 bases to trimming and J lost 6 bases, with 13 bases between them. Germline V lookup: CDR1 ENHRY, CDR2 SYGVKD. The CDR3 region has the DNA TGTGCCACCTCGGGGGACTCCAATGAGCAGTTCCTC. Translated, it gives CATSGDSNEQFL.